The clone carrying this T cell receptor (beta chain) was seen once. The germline V and J ends were trimmed by 2 bases and 5 bases, with 7 bases remaining between them. Germline loops: CDR1 SGHRS, CDR2 YFSETQ. The CDR3 consists of 12 residues. Sequencing was performed with immunoSEQ multiplex PCR; in TCRdb, only in-frame clones are kept and a portion is missing. The sample lists around 230,000 clones, about nine tenths occurring once. The source of the sample is a study of blood T cell repertoires in COVID-19. In the study overall: From the United States, Italy and Spain came samples of acute and convalescent COVID-19.

The material sequenced was peripheral blood. The TCR was taken from a man in his 60s who had recovered from COVID-19. The chain joins TRBV5-1 to TRBJ2-5, with D possibly matching TRBD1 (6 bases). The CDR3 protein is CASSFRGETQYF. The CDR3 DNA sequence: TGCGCCAGCAGCTTTAGGGGGGAGACCCAGTACTTC.